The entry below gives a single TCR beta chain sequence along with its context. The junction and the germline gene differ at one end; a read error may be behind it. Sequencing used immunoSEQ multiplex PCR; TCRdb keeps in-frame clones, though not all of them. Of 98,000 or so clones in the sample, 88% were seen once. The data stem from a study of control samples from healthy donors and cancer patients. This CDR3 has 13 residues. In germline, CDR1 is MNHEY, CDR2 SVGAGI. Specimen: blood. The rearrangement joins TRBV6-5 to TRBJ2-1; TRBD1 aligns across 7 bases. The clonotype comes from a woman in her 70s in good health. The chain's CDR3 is CASRWGQYNGQFF. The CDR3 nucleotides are TGTGCCAGCCGCTGGGGACAGTACAATGGGCAGTTCTTC.